The rows below give T cell receptor beta chains drawn from one sample of a study of beta chain features in type 1 diabetes. TCRdb's copy holds only in-frame clones and misses some; the assay was immunoSEQ multiplex PCR. The sample lists under 300,000 clones, about 15% seen once, with approximately 0.018% in the top ten. Sequencing input: naive CD4+ T cells from blood. The source is a man younger than 40 with type 1 diabetes. Each CDR3 is given with its conserved first and last residue. D genes are given only for firm matches. Size is stated for part of the rows, as once, few or many counts, or as a class when the clone is expanded.

j_call: TRBJ2-5
clone_size: .
d_call: .
v_call: TRBV15
cdr3_aa: CATGKRFQETQYF
cdr3_nt: TGTGCCACCGGGAAGCGGTTCCAAGAGACCCAGTACTTC

j_call: TRBJ2-3
clone_size: few
d_call: TRBD2
v_call: TRBV9
cdr3_aa: CASSLPSGSGLTDTQYF
cdr3_nt: TGTGCCAGCAGCCTCCCTAGTGGTAGCGGGTTGACAGATACGCAGTATTTT

j_call: TRBJ1-2
clone_size: .
d_call: .
v_call: TRBV19
cdr3_aa: CATYTGSLNYGYTF
cdr3_nt: TGTGCCACCTACACAGGTTCCCTTAACTATGGCTACACCTTC

j_call: TRBJ2-3
clone_size: .
d_call: TRBD2
v_call: TRBV5-4
cdr3_aa: CASSVGLAGRTDTQYF
cdr3_nt: TGTGCCAGCAGCGTAGGACTAGCGGGGCGCACAGATACGCAGTATTTT

j_call: TRBJ1-4
clone_size: few
d_call: .
v_call: TRBV25-1
cdr3_aa: CASIPGAGEKLFF
cdr3_nt: TGTGCCAGCATTCCAGGCGCCGGTGAAAAACTGTTTTTT

j_call: TRBJ2-4
clone_size: few
d_call: TRBD2
v_call: TRBV9
cdr3_aa: CASSGGLANVNIQYF
cdr3_nt: TGTGCCAGCAGCGGGGGACTAGCGAACGTAAACATTCAGTACTTC

j_call: TRBJ2-1
clone_size: few
d_call: .
v_call: TRBV11-2
cdr3_aa: CASSVDWLNEQFF
cdr3_nt: TGTGCCAGCAGCGTTGACTGGCTCAATGAGCAGTTCTTC

j_call: TRBJ2-7
clone_size: .
d_call: TRBD2
v_call: TRBV5-4
cdr3_aa: CASSLFGTSGFYEQYF
cdr3_nt: TGTGCCAGCAGCCTATTTGGGACTAGCGGATTCTACGAGCAGTACTTC

j_call: TRBJ2-1
clone_size: few
d_call: .
v_call: TRBV6-5
cdr3_aa: CASWEPLRDEQFF
cdr3_nt: TGTGCCAGTTGGGAGCCTCTGAGGGATGAGCAGTTCTTC

j_call: TRBJ2-3
clone_size: .
d_call: .
v_call: TRBV4-1
cdr3_aa: CASSQDRTDTQYF
cdr3_nt: TGTGCCAGCAGCCAAGACCGGACAGATACGCAGTATTTT

j_call: TRBJ2-3
clone_size: few
d_call: .
v_call: TRBV7-9
cdr3_aa: CASSFSSDTQYF
cdr3_nt: TGTGCCAGCAGCTTTAGCAGCGATACGCAGTATTTT

j_call: TRBJ2-7
clone_size: .
d_call: .
v_call: TRBV7-8
cdr3_aa: CASRPNSGRVSYEQYF
cdr3_nt: TGTGCCAGCAGACCTAATAGCGGTCGGGTCTCCTACGAGCAGTACTTC

j_call: TRBJ1-4
clone_size: few
d_call: TRBD1
v_call: TRBV7-6
cdr3_aa: CASSSTGTGSLGEKLFF
cdr3_nt: TGTGCCAGCAGCTCCACCGGGACAGGCTCGCTCGGCGAAAAACTGTTTTTT

j_call: TRBJ2-1
clone_size: few
d_call: .
v_call: TRBV5-1
cdr3_aa: CASSSGDSNNEQFF
cdr3_nt: TGCGCCAGCAGCTCGGGGGACAGTAACAATGAGCAGTTCTTC

j_call: TRBJ1-1
clone_size: .
d_call: .
v_call: TRBV6-1
cdr3_aa: CASSGNTEAFF
cdr3_nt: TGTGCCAGCAGCGGGAACACTGAAGCTTTCTTT

j_call: TRBJ2-7
clone_size: few
d_call: TRBD1
v_call: TRBV5-6
cdr3_aa: CASSIRGLSSYEQYF
cdr3_nt: TGTGCCAGCAGCATCAGGGGGCTAAGCTCCTACGAGCAGTACTTC

j_call: TRBJ2-1
clone_size: few
d_call: TRBD2
v_call: TRBV9
cdr3_aa: CASSTAGGHNEQFF
cdr3_nt: TGTGCCAGCAGCACAGCGGGGGGGCATAATGAGCAGTTCTTC

j_call: TRBJ1-5
clone_size: .
d_call: TRBD1
v_call: TRBV5-1
cdr3_aa: CASSLEGTDYQPQHF
cdr3_nt: TGCGCCAGCAGCTTGGAGGGGACAGATTATCAGCCCCAGCATTTT

j_call: TRBJ2-1
clone_size: few
d_call: TRBD2
v_call: TRBV7-2
cdr3_aa: CASSRTSLSNEQFF
cdr3_nt: TGTGCCAGCAGCAGGACTAGCCTCAGCAATGAGCAGTTCTTC

j_call: TRBJ2-1
clone_size: .
d_call: .
v_call: TRBV30
cdr3_aa: CAWTDTNEQFF
cdr3_nt: TGTGCCTGGACAGACACTAATGAGCAGTTCTTC

j_call: TRBJ2-4
clone_size: few
d_call: TRBD2
v_call: TRBV7-6
cdr3_aa: CASSLRLAGDVNIQYF
cdr3_nt: TGTGCCAGCAGCCTCCGACTAGCGGGAGATGTAAACATTCAGTACTTC

j_call: TRBJ1-1
clone_size: .
d_call: TRBD1
v_call: TRBV19
cdr3_aa: CASRLTGRAFF
cdr3_nt: TGTGCCAGTAGACTGACAGGGAGGGCTTTCTTT

j_call: TRBJ2-1
clone_size: few
d_call: .
v_call: TRBV6-6
cdr3_aa: CASSLGYSEQFF
cdr3_nt: TGTGCCAGCAGCCTCGGGTACTCTGAGCAGTTCTTC

j_call: TRBJ2-6
clone_size: few
d_call: TRBD1
v_call: TRBV27
cdr3_aa: CASSSTGAGANVLTF
cdr3_nt: TGTGCCAGCAGTTCTACAGGGGCTGGGGCCAACGTCCTGACTTTC

j_call: TRBJ1-5
clone_size: .
d_call: TRBD1
v_call: TRBV9
cdr3_aa: CASSVSGGWNQPQHF
cdr3_nt: TGTGCCAGCAGCGTTTCAGGGGGGTGGAATCAGCCCCAGCATTTT

j_call: TRBJ1-4
clone_size: once
d_call: TRBD1
v_call: TRBV19
cdr3_aa: CATRRDRGDEKLFF
cdr3_nt: TGTGCCACCCGTAGGGACAGGGGCGATGAAAAACTGTTTTTT

j_call: TRBJ2-3
clone_size: few
d_call: TRBD2
v_call: TRBV10-3
cdr3_aa: CAISPGLAGGPPDTQYF
cdr3_nt: TGTGCCATCAGCCCCGGACTAGCGGGAGGGCCCCCAGATACGCAGTATTTT

j_call: TRBJ2-7
clone_size: .
d_call: .
v_call: TRBV10-3
cdr3_aa: CAISDGQKGGQYF
cdr3_nt: TGTGCCATCAGCGACGGACAGAAAGGGGGACAGTACTTC

j_call: TRBJ2-5
clone_size: .
d_call: .
v_call: TRBV19
cdr3_aa: CASRHQGLETQYF
cdr3_nt: TGTGCCAGTAGGCATCAGGGTCTGGAGACCCAGTACTTC

j_call: TRBJ2-2
clone_size: .
d_call: .
v_call: TRBV11-2
cdr3_aa: CASSLPSWYREFAGELFF
cdr3_nt: TGTGCCAGCAGCTTACCCTCCTGGTACAGGGAATTCGCCGGGGAGCTGTTTTTT

j_call: TRBJ2-3
clone_size: few
d_call: TRBD2
v_call: TRBV7-8
cdr3_aa: CASSLDGLASDTQYF
cdr3_nt: TGTGCCAGCAGCTTAGACGGACTAGCGTCAGATACGCAGTATTTT

j_call: TRBJ2-7
clone_size: .
d_call: TRBD1
v_call: TRBV4-2
cdr3_aa: CASSQDQTGAIYEQYF
cdr3_nt: TGTGCCAGCAGCCAAGATCAGACAGGGGCCATCTACGAGCAGTACTTC

j_call: TRBJ2-2
clone_size: .
d_call: TRBD2
v_call: TRBV6-6
cdr3_aa: CASTPTGGGELFF
cdr3_nt: TGTGCCAGCACTCCGACGGGAGGGGGGGAGCTGTTTTTT

j_call: TRBJ1-4
clone_size: .
d_call: .
v_call: TRBV5-1
cdr3_aa: CASKAAPFNEKLFF
cdr3_nt: TGCGCCAGCAAAGCGGCTCCCTTTAATGAAAAACTGTTTTTT

j_call: TRBJ1-2
clone_size: .
d_call: TRBD1
v_call: TRBV6-5
cdr3_aa: CASSYDPGGGYGYTF
cdr3_nt: TGTGCCAGCAGTTACGATCCAGGGGGCGGCTATGGCTACACCTTC

j_call: TRBJ2-1
clone_size: few
d_call: TRBD1
v_call: TRBV4-1
cdr3_aa: CASSQDWDRGPNSRFF
cdr3_nt: TGCGCCAGCAGCCAAGACTGGGACAGGGGGCCGAATTCTCGGTTCTTC